This T cell receptor beta chain emerged from a study of cytomegalovirus exposure and HLA in healthy donors. Amplification used 60 Vbeta primers and 13 Jbeta primers. Some clones are missing from TCRdb's copy, which holds only in-frame ones; the method was immunoSEQ multiplex PCR. The sample holds 200,000 to 300,000 clones; approximately 84% are singletons and the top ten take 2% to 2.5%. From germline, CDR1 is SEHNR and CDR2 FQNEAQ (reference sequence). This CDR3 has 12 amino acids. Trimming cost V 3 bases and J 2 bases, with 5 bases left between them. Whereas donors were nominally healthy upon sampling, unrecorded immune exposures were probable. In this sample, this clone turned up a few times. Its antigen is not identified. General study results and limits: Reportedly, a later analysis found an Asian-associated ancestry cluster had fewer N-insertions than the roughly 630-donor mean.

The chain recombines TRBV7-9 with TRBJ2-7; D ambiguous. Sample: PBMCs. This TCR derives from a woman aged 40 to 55 in good health and CMV-seropositive. CDR3 residues: CASSFVAYEQYF. The CDR3 region has the DNA TGTGCCAGCAGCTTCGTCGCCTACGAGCAGTACTTC.